Each of the 12 T cell receptor beta chains below was sequenced from the same sample in a study of neurological immune-mediated disorders. Via MiXCR, TCRdb re-called the 5' RACE reads, giving one row per CDR3 protein. The table includes fewer than 40,000 distinct CDR3 sequences, approximately 5% detected once. The sequenced material came from CD4+ T cells from blood. Source of these receptors: a woman between 45 and 65 years old in good health.

This clonotype was seen repeatedly, ten times or more. The chain employs TRBV6-5 and TRBJ1-1; D unresolved. V lost 0 bases and J lost 4, with 6 bases in between. CDR1 is MNHEY, CDR2 SVGAGI, per germline. The CDR3 contains 13 residues. The CDR3 coding sequence is TGTGCCAGCAGTTACTCGACGGGCACTGAAGCTTTCTTT. It specifies CASSYSTGTEAFF.

This clonotype has ten or more counts. CDR3 loop: CASSLAGLENYGYTF. The CDR3 DNA reads as TGTGCCAGCAGTTTAGCGGGTTTAGAAAACTATGGCTACACCTTC. This chain connects TRBV12-3 or TRBV12-4 to TRBJ1-2; D ambiguous. V dropped 0 bases and J dropped 2 bases, with 10 bases sitting between them. The CDR3 is 15 amino acids.

Many counts were recorded for this clonotype. The chain links TRBV20-1 to TRBJ2-3; D unresolved. V gave up 0 bases and J gave up 5 bases, with 15 bases separating them. This CDR3 comprises 15 residues. Germline assignment: CDR1 DFQATT and CDR2 SNEGSKA (reference sequence). In DNA form, the CDR3 reads TGCAGTGCTAGAGATGATTCGGCGACACAAGATACGCAGTATTTT. This translates into CSARDDSATQDTQYF.

This clonotype was counted many times. The chain is built from TRBV7-2 and TRBJ2-1; tentatively, D is TRBD2 (6 bases). Trimming removed 3 bases at V and 5 bases at J, with 14 bases between. Germline-derived CDR1 and CDR2 are SGHTA and FQGNSA. The CDR3 runs to 15 residues. In DNA form, the CDR3 reads TGTGCCAGCAGCTTTGGCCTAGCGAAAAACAATGAGCAGTTCTTC. Residues: CASSFGLAKNNEQFF.

This clonotype ranks as medium-sized. The chain combines TRBV29-1 with TRBJ2-1; TRBD2 matches 11 bases. Germline assignment: CDR1 SQVTM and CDR2 ANQGSEA. Trimming at V came to 4 bases and at J to 6 bases, leaving 5 bases not matched to a gene. This CDR3 is built from 14 residues. The CDR3 sequence: CSVVKLAGANEQFF. The CDR3, as DNA: TGCAGCGTTGTTAAACTAGCGGGGGCCAATGAGCAGTTCTTC.

This clonotype was observed at least ten times. This chain uses TRBV14 with TRBJ2-7; weak D call: TRBD1 (6 bases). Trimming left V 4 bases short and J 6 bases short, with 13 bases between. The CDR3 totals 13 residues. Germline CDR1 SGHDN, CDR2 FVKESK. The CDR3 nucleotides read TGTGCCAGCAGCCCACAGGGAGTGGGCGAGCAGTACTTC. Translating it yields CASSPQGVGEQYF.

This clonotype was detected many times. This chain uses TRBV9 with TRBJ1-1, with 9 nucleotides matching TRBD1. Germline lookup yields CDR1 SGDLS and CDR2 YYNGEE. This CDR3 has 15 amino acids. Germline trimming cut 5 bases from V and 5 bases from J; bases unmatched to any gene: 10. The CDR3 reads CASRAAGTGNTEAFF. As DNA, the CDR3 is TGTGCCAGCAGAGCCGCAGGGACAGGGAATACTGAAGCTTTCTTT.

In its sample, this clonotype was seen many times. This chain connects TRBV12-3 or TRBV12-4 to TRBJ2-7, with TRBD1 identical over 9 bases. The CDR3 is 14 residues long. Unmatched junction bases numbered 14, after V lost 5 bases and J lost 12 bases. CDR3 protein: CASSMAGTGSFLYF. DNA for the CDR3: TGTGCCAGCAGTATGGCCGGGACAGGGTCGTTTCTGTACTTC.

This clonotype was detected many times. The genes are TRBV20-1 and TRBJ1-2; 10 bases map to TRBD1. The V and J ends lost 8 bases and 3 bases, in that order; junction bases with no gene match: 15. The CDR3 sequence is 16 residues long. Germline V gene sequence: CDR1 DFQATT, CDR2 SNEGSKA (reference sequence). The CDR3 DNA reads TGCAGTCTCTATCGGGACAGGGGAACGCTGTACTATGGCTACACCTTC. Its protein product is CSLYRDRGTLYYGYTF.

Ten or more counts support this clonotype. The chain has TRBV6-1 and TRBJ1-2; no definite D call. There are 13 residues in the CDR3. Germline V CDR1 and CDR2: MNHNS, SASEGT. Trimming shortened V by 1 base and J by 7 bases, and 10 bases separated the two germline ends. CDR3 sequence reads: CASSEVGLSGYTF. Here the CDR3 DNA reads TGTGCCAGCAGTGAAGTGGGGTTGAGTGGCTACACCTTC.

This clonotype was seen repeatedly, ten times or more. The V gene is TRBV5-1, the J gene TRBJ2-1, with TRBD2 identical over 8 bases. The CDR3 totals 14 residues. Trimming cost V 2 bases and J 8 bases; bases outside gene matches: 6. In germline, CDR1 is SGHRS, CDR2 YFSETQ. The CDR3 coding sequence is TGCGCCAGCAGCTTCTCCGGGACTAGGGATGAGCAGTTCTTC. This encodes CASSFSGTRDEQFF.

This clonotype was seen at least ten times. The genes are TRBV24-1 and TRBJ2-5; no reliable D call. CDR1 is KGHDR, CDR2 SFDVKD, per germline. V was cut by 5 bases and J by 4 bases, with 7 bases left in between. CDR3 length: 12 residues. The CDR3 protein is CATSAGLETQYF. The DNA of the CDR3 is TGTGCCACCAGTGCCGGGCTAGAGACCCAGTACTTC.